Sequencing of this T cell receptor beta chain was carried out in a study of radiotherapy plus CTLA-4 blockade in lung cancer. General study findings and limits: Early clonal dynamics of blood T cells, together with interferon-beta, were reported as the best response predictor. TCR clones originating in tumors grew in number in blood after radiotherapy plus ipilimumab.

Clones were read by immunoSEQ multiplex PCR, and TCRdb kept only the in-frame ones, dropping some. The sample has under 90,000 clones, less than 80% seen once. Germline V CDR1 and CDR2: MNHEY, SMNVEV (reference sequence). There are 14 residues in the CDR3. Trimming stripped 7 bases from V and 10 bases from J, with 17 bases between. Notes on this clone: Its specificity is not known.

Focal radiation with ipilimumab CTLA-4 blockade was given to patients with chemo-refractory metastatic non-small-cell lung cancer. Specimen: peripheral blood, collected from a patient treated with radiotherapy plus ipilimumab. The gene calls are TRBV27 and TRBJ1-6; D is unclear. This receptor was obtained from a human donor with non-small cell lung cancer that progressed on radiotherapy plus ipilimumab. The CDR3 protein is CASTPTRGPSPLHF. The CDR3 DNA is TGTGCCAGCACGCCTACCCGGGGTCCCTCACCCCTCCACTTT.